This T cell receptor beta chain was sequenced in a study of a mutant IDH1 vaccine in newly diagnosed glioma. About the study: The earlier regimen, radiotherapy, temozolomide, or both, was most often both. Scheduled at week 35, visit V12 preceded visit V13, held at week 47.

This CDR3 contains 14 residues. V was shortened by 11 bases and J by 1 base, with 16 bases between the two germline ends. CDR1 is MNHEY, CDR2 SVGAGI, per germline. Overall study findings and caveats: Any relationship between pseudoprogression and changes in top peripheral T cell clonotypes seemed absent.

In the case of this clone: Its specificity is not known.

The time point denotes: week 35, safety follow-up. Vaccination comprised doses that each held 300 ug of mutant IDH1 20-mer peptide, plus topical imiquimod. Donors had new IDH1-mutant astrocytomas of WHO grade 3 or 4 (ATRX-lost). Here immunoSEQ multiplex PCR was the method, and the copy in TCRdb shows in-frame clones only, minus some. The sample lists some 71,000 clones, around 87% occurring once. This rearrangement joins TRBV6-5 to TRBJ2-3; D is possibly TRBD1 (6 bases). Sample: PBMCs, taken from a glioma patient whose treatment included an IDH1 peptide vaccine. This clonotype was obtained from a young man with glioma. The CDR3 sequence: CARVGGRGTDTQYF. Here the CDR3 DNA reads TGTGCCCGCGTAGGGGGTAGGGGCACAGATACGCAGTATTTT.